The 29 T cell receptor beta chains listed next were all sequenced from one sample in a study of spatial heterogeneity in lung cancer. Time point of the sample: sample taken at primary tumor resection. From tumor, nontumor lung or frozen PBMC, whole RNA was taken unsorted for sequencing. MiXCR was run by TCRdb on the 5' RACE reads, yielding one entry per CDR3 protein. Of tens of thousands of distinct CDR3 sequences in the sample, around 6.7% were seen once. The source material was PBMCs, sampled at surgery. These receptors were obtained from a female donor with early-stage non-small cell lung cancer.

The J gene is TRBJ2-7, the V gene TRBV5-1; D may correspond to TRBD1 or TRBD2 (6 bases each). Germline assignment: CDR1 SGHRS and CDR2 YFSETQ. V shed 4 bases and J shed 3 bases, with 14 bases lying between them. The CDR3 contains 14 residues. The CDR3 DNA is TGCGCCAGCAGCGGTCAAGGGGGGATCTACGAGCAGTACTTC. Amino acids: CASSGQGGIYEQYF. The variable domain in full, with the rest retrieved from reference TRBV5-1 and TRBJ2-7, is KAGVTQTPRYLIKTRGQQVTLSCSPISGHRSVSWYQQTPGQGLQFLFEYFSETQRNKGNFPGRFSGRQFSNSRSEMNVSTLELGDSALYLCASSGQGGIYEQYFGPGTRLTVT.

This clonotype was seen at least ten times. The rearrangement links TRBV4-3 to TRBJ2-1, with 11 nucleotides matching TRBD2. The V gene end was trimmed by 4 bases and the J gene end by 9 bases; junction bases not matched to a gene: 5. The CDR3 covers 14 residues. The germline V gene encodes CDR1 LGHNA and CDR2 YSLEER. CDR3 region: CASSLLSGGGEQFF. The CDR3, as DNA: TGCGCCAGCAGCCTACTTAGCGGGGGGGGTGAGCAGTTCTTC.

In this sample, this clonotype turned up many times. The rearrangement links TRBV11-2 to TRBJ2-5; D may match TRBD1 or TRBD2 (5 bases each). The V gene lost 5 bases and the J gene lost 1 base, with 11 bases spanning the gap. This CDR3 is built from 14 residues. Looked up from germline, CDR1 is SGHAT and CDR2 is FQNNGV. CDR3 amino acids: CASSVGTGQETQYF. In nucleotides, the CDR3 is TGTGCCAGCAGCGTTGGGACCGGCCAAGAGACCCAGTACTTC.

This clonotype was counted only a few times. CDR3 sequence reads: CASSQGDTGQFF. DNA for the CDR3: TGTGCCAGCAGCCAAGGGGATACGGGTCAGTTCTTC. The gene calls are TRBV3-1 and TRBJ2-1; D is unclear. Germline V gene data show CDR1 as LGHDT and CDR2 as YNNKEL (reference sequence). The CDR3 totals 12 residues. V was cut by 1 base and J by 13 bases, with 11 bases left in between.

The chain links TRBV3-1 to TRBJ1-6; possible D gene TRBD1, 6 bases. V was shortened by 4 bases and J by 7 bases, with 11 bases between the two germline ends. The CDR3 consists of 14 residues. Germline CDR1 is LGHDT and CDR2 is YNNKEL (reference sequence). The CDR3: CASSRGQTNSPLHF. The CDR3 bases are TGTGCCAGCAGCCGTGGACAGACCAATTCACCCCTCCACTTT.

This clonotype was found a few times. This sequence joins TRBV29-1 and TRBJ2-1; 9 bases match TRBD1. This CDR3 has 13 residues. The J segment lost 9 bases and the V segment lost 8 bases, leaving 11 bases of the junction unmatched. Germline V gene sequence: CDR1 SQVTM, CDR2 ANQGSEA. The CDR3 sequence: CSTLFTGGGEQFF. CDR3 bases: TGCAGCACCTTATTCACAGGGGGCGGTGAGCAGTTCTTC.

The sample holds many counts of this clonotype. V and J are TRBV12-3 or TRBV12-4 and TRBJ2-1; 7 nucleotides agree with TRBD2. Trimming at V came to 5 bases and at J to 5 bases, leaving 6 bases not matched to a gene. This CDR3 spans 14 amino acids. The CDR3 DNA is TGTGCCAGCAGTCCCCTTCTAGCGGACAATGAGCAGTTCTTC. It yields the protein CASSPLLADNEQFF.

The chain combines TRBV12-3 or TRBV12-4 with TRBJ2-1, with D perhaps matching TRBD2 (5 bases). The length of the CDR3 is 14 residues. Deletions cut 3 bases from V and 2 bases from J, with 8 bases between. The DNA of the CDR3 is TGTGCCAGCAGTTTCGAGGGCACCTACAATGAGCAGTTCTTC. Its translation: CASSFEGTYNEQFF.

This clonotype was seen repeatedly, ten times or more. In nucleotides, the CDR3 is TGTGCCAGCAGCCCCCATGGCCTGGATTCACCCCTCCACTTT. This translates into CASSPHGLDSPLHF. The V gene is TRBV7-2, the J gene TRBJ1-6; D call uncertain. The CDR3 contains 14 residues. Trimming cost V 5 bases and J 8 bases, with 13 bases left between them. Germline-derived CDR1 and CDR2 are SGHTA and FQGNSA. The whole variable domain, filled in from reference TRBV7-2 and TRBJ1-6, reads GAGVSQSPSNKVTEKGKDVELRCDPISGHTALYWYRQSLGQGLEFLIYFQGNSAPDKSGLPSDRFSAERTGGSVSTLTIQRTQQEDSAVYLCASSPHGLDSPLHFGNGTRLTVT.

V usage is TRBV20-1 and J usage is TRBJ1-6, with TRBD1 matching over 7 bases. Trimming at V came to 4 bases and at J to 8 bases, leaving 8 bases not matched to a gene. The CDR3 is 14 residues long. The germline gives CDR1 DFQATT, CDR2 SNEGSKA (reference sequence). The CDR3 coding sequence is TGCAGTGCTAACTTCGACAGGGAGGATTCACCCCTCCACTTT. It yields the protein CSANFDREDSPLHF.

This clonotype occurred a few times. The chain carries TRBV6-2 or TRBV6-3 and TRBJ2-1; the D is unclear. CDR3 length equals 11 residues. The V and J ends lost 7 bases and 7 bases respectively, with 8 bases between them. The germline gives CDR1 MNHEY, CDR2 SVGEGT. The CDR3 loop is CASTLRNEQFF. In DNA, the CDR3 is TGTGCCAGCACCTTACGTAATGAGCAGTTCTTC.

This clonotype was seen at least ten times. The rearrangement joins TRBV4-3 to TRBJ2-1, with a weak D call TRBD2 (7 bases). CDR1 LGHNA and CDR2 YSLEER come from the germline V gene. V lost 0 bases to trimming and J lost 3 bases, with 9 bases between them. This CDR3 has 15 amino acids. As DNA, the CDR3 is TGCGCCAGCAGCCAAGATAGGGGGGGCTACAATGAGCAGTTCTTC. It translates to CASSQDRGGYNEQFF.

This clonotype was counted at least ten times. The CDR3 is CASSFQAGGTDTQYF. The CDR3 DNA follows: TGTGCCAGCAGTTTCCAAGCGGGGGGCACAGATACGCAGTATTTT. The chain uses TRBV6-5 and TRBJ2-3; 8 bases agree with TRBD2. V shed 4 bases and J 1 base; nucleotides not matched to a gene: 4. CDR3 length: 15 amino acids. Per the germline V gene, CDR1 is MNHEY and CDR2 is SVGAGI.

In this sample, this clonotype turned up many times. The chain uses TRBV5-5 and TRBJ2-7, with no clear D. The CDR3 extends over 13 amino acids. Trimming left V 0 bases short and J 7 bases short, with 11 bases between. CDR1 SGHKS and CDR2 YYEKEE come from the germline V gene (reference sequence). The DNA of the CDR3 is TGTGCCAGCAGCTTGGGGGTAACGAGGGAGCAGTACTTC. Protein: CASSLGVTREQYF.

This clonotype was seen a few times. This may be a read error, as it is one base from a much larger clone. This chain links TRBV28 with TRBJ1-2, with 9 bases identical to TRBD1. Germline V CDR1 and CDR2: MDHEN, SYDVKM. The CDR3 runs to 13 residues. The CDR3 nucleotides are TGTGTCAGCGGGGACAGGGTGGGCTATGGCTACACCTTC. It yields the protein CVSGDRVGYGYTF.

This clonotype was seen repeatedly, ten times or more. Here the CDR3 DNA reads TGTGCCAGCAGCATAACCACCGACGGGACCACTGAAGCTTTCTTT. This gives the protein CASSITTDGTTEAFF. The gene calls are TRBV7-6 and TRBJ1-1; D might be TRBD1 (5 bases). Between the trimmed V and J ends, which lost 5 bases and 4 bases, there was a span of 17 bases. CDR1 is SGHVS and CDR2 is FNYEAQ in the germline V gene. This CDR3 has 15 amino acids.

In its sample, this clonotype was seen many times. The V and J genes are TRBV21-1 and TRBJ1-6; the table gives TRBD1 as D, unverified against the DNA. TRBV21-1 is a recognized pseudogene. The CDR3 length is 14 residues. The CDR3 here is CASSIRGRRSPLHF. In DNA form, the CDR3 reads TGTGCCAGCAGCATCAGGGGGCGGAGGTCACCCCTCCACTTT.

A word on this clonotype: A read error may be the cause here, since a much bigger clone is one base away. The chain employs TRBV11-2 and TRBJ2-7; 10 positions match TRBD2. The germline gives CDR1 SGHAT, CDR2 FQNNGV. Germline trimming cut 1 base from V and 13 bases from J; bases unmatched to any gene: 10. The CDR3 loop spans 14 amino acids. This CDR3 reads CASSLGVAGGLRYF. In nucleotides, the CDR3 is TGTGCCAGCAGCTTAGGAGTAGCGGGGGGCCTCCGTTACTTC.

This clonotype has just a few counts. The chain employs TRBV7-3 and TRBJ2-3, with 7 bases fitting TRBD2. Trimming removed 5 bases from V and 7 bases from J; junction bases left unmatched: 9. CDR1 is SGHTA, CDR2 FQGTGA, per germline. The CDR3 runs 14 residues. The CDR3 coding sequence is TGTGCCAGCAGCCCTAGCGGCTATGGAAATACGCAGTATTTT. The encoded protein is CASSPSGYGNTQYF. Supplemented by reference TRBV7-3 and TRBJ2-3, the full variable domain reads GAGVSQTPSNKVTEKGKYVELRCDPISGHTALYWYRQSLGQGPEFLIYFQGTGAADDSGLPNDRFFAVRPEGSVSTLKIQRTERGDSAVYLCASSPSGYGNTQYFGPGTRLTVL.

This clonotype was seen ten or more times. The rearrangement joins TRBV2 to TRBJ2-3; the D gene is possibly TRBD2 (5 bases). The germline V gene has CDR1 SNHLY and CDR2 FYNNEI. Trimming cost V 2 bases and J 5 bases, with 14 bases left between them. The CDR3 has 15 amino acids. CDR3 sequence: CASSESFSVVDTQYF. The DNA of the CDR3 is TGTGCCAGCAGTGAAAGTTTTAGCGTGGTAGATACGCAGTATTTT.

This chain joins TRBV6-1 and TRBJ2-3, with 16 bases that match TRBD2. V lost 6 bases, J lost 4 bases, and 7 bases stayed unmatched. The CDR3 extends over 17 amino acids. Germline values: CDR1 MNHNS, CDR2 SASEGT. CDR3 nucleotide sequence: TGTGCCAGCAGCGGGACTAGCGGGGGGGCCCGGCCAGATACGCAGTATTTT. This codes for CASSGTSGGARPDTQYF.

This clonotype was seen at least ten times. This chain uses TRBV2 with TRBJ2-2, with TRBD1 matching 9 bases. Germline V gene lookup returns CDR1 SNHLY and CDR2 FYNNEI. V dropped 6 bases and J dropped 8; count of bases not matched to a gene: 7. This CDR3 has 14 amino acids. The CDR3 DNA is TGTGCCAGCAGGGTCGTGGACAGGGGAGGGGAGCTGTTTTTT. Translated: CASRVVDRGGELFF.

At least ten counts were recorded for this clonotype. The V gene is TRBV28, the J gene TRBJ1-3; D unresolved. CDR3 length: 16 amino acids. The germline CDR1 and CDR2 sequences are MDHEN and SYDVKM. Trimming pared 6 bases from V and 0 bases from J, leaving 15 bases between. As DNA, the CDR3 is TGTGCCAGCAGATCCGGCGGGGTTCTCTCTGGAAACACCATATATTTT. It translates to CASRSGGVLSGNTIYF.

This clonotype was detected ten times or more. The rearrangement joins TRBV7-2 to TRBJ2-3, with D perhaps matching TRBD2 (7 bases). Germline V gene sequence: CDR1 SGHTA, CDR2 FQGNSA. CDR3 length: 18 amino acids. V gave up 1 base and J gave up 0 bases, with 17 bases separating them. The DNA for the CDR3 is TGTGCCAGCAGCTTAGATCGAGGGGGGGCCGCTAGCACAGATACGCAGTATTTT. Translation: CASSLDRGGAASTDTQYF. The full variable domain, rest sourced from reference TRBV7-2 and TRBJ2-3, is GAGVSQSPSNKVTEKGKDVELRCDPISGHTALYWYRQSLGQGLEFLIYFQGNSAPDKSGLPSDRFSAERTGGSVSTLTIQRTQQEDSAVYLCASSLDRGGAASTDTQYFGPGTRLTVL.

The V and J genes are TRBV7-2 and TRBJ2-7, with 8 positions matching TRBD2. The trim removed 4 bases at V and 4 bases at J, leaving 9 bases unmatched. This CDR3 region has 15 residues. The germline gives CDR1 SGHTA, CDR2 FQGNSA. CDR3: CASSSAGTSRYEQYF. In DNA, the CDR3 is TGTGCCAGCAGCTCCGCCGGGACTAGTAGATACGAGCAGTACTTC.

The chain uses TRBV6-2 or TRBV6-3 and TRBJ2-5; 7 nucleotides agree with TRBD1. The CDR3 is 14 residues long. Germline CDR1 reads MNHEY; CDR2 reads SVGEGT. Trimming cost V 2 bases and J 5 bases; bases outside gene matches: 5. CDR3 DNA sequence: TGTGCCAGCAGTTACCTGACAGGGTTTGAGACCCAGTACTTC. This translates into CASSYLTGFETQYF.

The chain has TRBV3-1 and TRBJ1-2; D is uncertain. The CDR3 is 11 residues long. CDR1 and CDR2 from the germline V gene are LGHDT and YNNKEL (reference sequence). V was pared by 5 bases and J by 8 bases, with 9 bases between. The DNA for the CDR3 is TGTGCCAGCAGCGGCCTAGTAGGCTACACCTTC. Residues: CASSGLVGYTF.

This clonotype came up many times. This chain uses TRBV3-1 with TRBJ2-1, with 10 positions matching TRBD2. CDR1 is LGHDT, CDR2 YNNKEL, per germline (reference sequence). CDR3 length: 15 amino acids. The V and J ends lost 1 base and 4 bases, in that order; junction bases with no gene match: 1. CDR3 bases: TGTGCCAGCAGCCAAGTAGCGGGGGGTTACAATGAGCAGTTCTTC. Its protein is CASSQVAGGYNEQFF.

This clonotype was recorded many times. The CDR3 loop is CASKTSGSQETQYF. The DNA of the CDR3 is TGTGCCAGCAAGACTAGCGGGTCCCAAGAGACCCAGTACTTC. The chain combines TRBV2 with TRBJ2-5; 10 bases are a match to TRBD2. Trimming cost V 7 bases and J 1 base; bases outside gene matches: 3. The CDR3 sequence is 14 residues long. The germline gives CDR1 SNHLY, CDR2 FYNNEI. Drawing the rest from reference TRBV2 and TRBJ2-5, the complete variable domain is EPEVTQTPSHQVTQMGQEVILRCVPISNHLYFYWYRQILGQKVEFLVSFYNNEISEKSEIFDDQFSVERPDGSNFTLKIRSTKLEDSAMYFCASKTSGSQETQYFGPGTRLLVL.